The T cell receptor beta chain under discussion was sequenced for a study of CD8 T cells in Susac syndrome. Reverse transcription of roughly 0.5 to 1 ug RNA used random hexamers. Coverage of TCR beta CDR3 amplification by immunoSEQ multiplex PCR extended to 54 Vbeta and 13 Jbeta. In TCRdb, the immunoSEQ multiplex PCR reads were re-called with MiXCR into one record per CDR3 protein. Found here are approximately 300,000 distinct CDR3 sequences, approximately 85% of them singletons; the top ten hold 0.21%. Sequencing of TCR beta was performed on blood CD8+ T cells and on blood CD4+ T cells. Relapsing-remitting disease, either stable or active, was present in the multiple sclerosis controls, who were treatment-naive patients. Bulk CD8+ and CD4+ cells came from magnetic negative isolation; CD8+ TEMRA by FACS. V was clipped by 0 bases and J by 0 bases; unmatched bases: 8. CDR1 is LGHNA, CDR2 YSLEER, per germline. The CDR3 has 19 amino acids.

The chain has TRBV4-3 and TRBJ2-6; 7 nucleotides align to TRBD2. The clonotype originates from a human donor with multiple sclerosis. Sequences were obtained from CD8+ T cells from PBMCs. The CDR3 here is CASSQEEHGGYSGANVLTF. CDR3 DNA sequence: TGCGCCAGCAGCCAAGAAGAACACGGGGGGTACTCTGGGGCCAACGTCCTGACTTTC.